Each of the 16 T cell receptor beta chains below was sequenced from the same sample in a study of early T cells in non-severe SARS-CoV-2 infection. TCRdb itself ran the 5' RACE reads through MiXCR, one entry per CDR3 protein. The sample contains 85,000 to 95,000 distinct CDR3 sequences, over 15% of which appear only once. This material consisted of whole blood, taken at baseline. Receptor source: an adult who was a healthcare worker with PCR-confirmed SARS-CoV-2 infection or an uninfected control (not recorded which).

This clonotype was seen many times. The chain joins TRBV5-6 to TRBJ2-7; D remains ambiguous. CDR1 SGHDT and CDR2 YYEEEE come from the germline V gene. The V end was cut by 4 bases, the J end by 0 bases, with 17 bases between. This CDR3 spans 16 amino acids. In DNA form, the CDR3 reads TGTGCCAGCAGCACTTTTCGGACGGCGAGCTCCTACGAGCAGTACTTC. It is translated as CASSTFRTASSYEQYF.

This clonotype was found many times. The genes are TRBV28 and TRBJ1-1; D gene unclear. The CDR3 has 12 amino acids. The ends were cut back, 4 bases at V and 0 bases at J, with 3 bases in the middle. The germline V gene encodes CDR1 MDHEN and CDR2 SYDVKM. The DNA for the CDR3 is TGTGCCAGCAGTTCGGTGAACACTGAAGCTTTCTTT. As protein: CASSSVNTEAFF.

This clonotype was seen more than once but under ten times. J is TRBJ2-4 and V is TRBV3-1; D unclear. Germline CDR1 and CDR2: LGHDT and YNNKEL (reference sequence). V was clipped by 1 base and J by 9 bases, with 7 bases between them. The CDR3 is made up of 12 amino acids. Written as DNA, the CDR3 is TGTGCCAGCAGCCAAGGGGATAGCATTCAGTACTTC. This translates into CASSQGDSIQYF.

This clonotype was counted between two and nine times. The V and J genes are TRBV6-1 and TRBJ2-3, with D uncertain. This CDR3 comprises 12 residues. The germline gives CDR1 MNHNS, CDR2 SASEGT. Between the trimmed V and J ends, which lost 6 bases and 6 bases, there was a span of 10 bases. CDR3 bases: TGTGCCAGCAGGCTCTTAGGGGATACGCAGTATTTT. Translating gives CASRLLGDTQYF.

This clonotype showed up just a few times. This rearrangement joins TRBV20-1 to TRBJ2-1, with 7 bases lining up with TRBD2. CDR3 length equals 14 residues. CDR1 DFQATT and CDR2 SNEGSKA come from the germline V gene (reference sequence). With 3 bases clipped from V and 0 bases from J, the junction kept 2 bases outside the gene matches. The CDR3 loop reads CSASLADSYNEQFF. In nucleotides, the CDR3 is TGCAGTGCTAGCCTAGCGGACTCCTACAATGAGCAGTTCTTC.

This clonotype appeared a few times. The V and J genes are TRBV5-1 and TRBJ2-3; TRBD1 might be the D (5 bases). From germline, CDR1 is SGHRS and CDR2 YFSETQ. CDR3 size: 13 residues. The ends were cut back, 4 bases at V and 4 bases at J, with 10 bases in the middle. The CDR3, as DNA: TGCGCCAGCAGCCAGGGTACCGCAGATACGCAGTATTTT. This encodes CASSQGTADTQYF. The full variable domain, rest sourced from reference TRBV5-1 and TRBJ2-3, is KAGVTQTPRYLIKTRGQQVTLSCSPISGHRSVSWYQQTPGQGLQFLFEYFSETQRNKGNFPGRFSGRQFSNSRSEMNVSTLELGDSALYLCASSQGTADTQYFGPGTRLTVL.

The chain carries TRBV18 and TRBJ1-5; 9 positions agree with TRBD1. The CDR3 runs to 16 residues. Germline V CDR1 and CDR2: KGHSH, LQKENI. After removal of 6 bases from V and 7 bases from J, the junction contained 13 bases not matched to a gene. The DNA of the CDR3 is TGTGCCAGCTCCCCAACGCAGACAGGGGGTGTGCAGCCCCAGCATTTT. This gives the protein CASSPTQTGGVQPQHF.

This clonotype was seen only a few times. The CDR3, as DNA: TGTGCCATCAGTGAACAGGGGTTAGGGAACACTGAAGCTTTCTTT. Amino acid sequence: CAISEQGLGNTEAFF. This sequence joins TRBV10-3 and TRBJ1-1, with 7 bases aligning to TRBD1. The CDR3 sequence is 15 residues long. The V and J ends lost 3 bases and 1 base, in that order; junction bases with no gene match: 5. Germline V gene data show CDR1 as ENHRY and CDR2 as SYGVKD.

This clonotype was found many times. This chain joins TRBV12-3 or TRBV12-4 and TRBJ2-1; D might be TRBD2 (6 bases). This CDR3 has 13 residues. V lost 5 bases and J 7 bases, leaving 12 bases between the germline ends. CDR3 DNA sequence: TGTGCCAGCAGTCCGGGACTTCTTAATGAGCAGTTCTTC. Amino acids: CASSPGLLNEQFF.

The V and J genes are TRBV6-6 and TRBJ1-2, with D unclear. V shed 7 bases and J shed 4 bases, with 13 bases lying between them. The CDR3 contains 13 residues. The germline V gene encodes CDR1 MNHNY and CDR2 SVGAGI (reference sequence). CDR3 nucleotides: TGTGCCAGCACCCAAGGCCGCCTCTATGGCTACACCTTC. Its protein product is CASTQGRLYGYTF.

This clonotype turned up a few times. V is TRBV5-1 and J is TRBJ1-5; D is ambiguous. CDR3 size: 13 residues. Trimming shortened V by 2 bases and J by 3 bases, and 6 bases separated the two germline ends. The germline CDR1 and CDR2 sequences are SGHRS and YFSETQ. The CDR3 loop reads CASSFGDNQPQHF. The CDR3 DNA is TGCGCCAGCAGCTTTGGTGACAATCAGCCCCAGCATTTT.

This clonotype was observed at least ten times. The chain joins TRBV20-1 to TRBJ2-3, with a tentative D call TRBD1 (7 bases). In germline, CDR1 is DFQATT, CDR2 SNEGSKA (reference sequence). The length of the CDR3 is 11 residues. Between the trimmed V and J ends, which lost 8 bases and 6 bases, there was a span of 12 bases. The CDR3 here is CSRQGGDTQYF. CDR3 bases: TGCAGTCGACAGGGAGGCGATACGCAGTATTTT.

The sample holds many counts of this clonotype. The chain uses TRBV28 and TRBJ2-5, with 8 bases identical to TRBD2. The germline V gene encodes CDR1 MDHEN and CDR2 SYDVKM. Trimming took 4 bases from V and 4 from J; bases not matched to a gene: 8. CDR3 length: 15 amino acids. CDR3 amino acids: CASSSLNSGTETQYF. The CDR3 DNA is TGTGCCAGCAGTTCCCTTAATAGCGGGACAGAGACCCAGTACTTC.

The V gene is TRBV19, the J gene TRBJ1-4; 7 bases agree with TRBD1. This CDR3 region has 18 residues. The germline CDR1 and CDR2 sequences are LNHDA and SQIVND (reference sequence). J gave up 4 bases and V 7 bases, and 18 bases lay outside the gene matches. In nucleotides, the CDR3 is TGTGCCAGTAACCGCCCCGCGGCAGGGGGTAGAGGTAATGAAAAACTGTTTTTT. The encoded protein is CASNRPAAGGRGNEKLFF.

The chain has TRBV20-1 and TRBJ1-1; D not certain. Germline CDR1 DFQATT, CDR2 SNEGSKA (reference sequence). The CDR3 extends over 16 amino acids. V was shortened by 0 bases and J by 4 bases, with 18 bases between the two germline ends. The DNA of the CDR3 is TGCAGTGCTAGAGATAGGCAGAGGGCTCGAATCACTGAAGCTTTCTTT. Protein: CSARDRQRARITEAFF.

This clonotype was picked up a small number of times. V and J are TRBV5-1 and TRBJ2-7; perhaps TRBD1 as D (5 bases). CDR3 size: 16 residues. CDR1 and CDR2 from the germline V gene are SGHRS and YFSETQ. V was shortened by 4 bases and J by 6 bases, with 23 bases between the two germline ends. CDR3 protein: CASSGAPAHTTGEQYF. The CDR3 nucleotides are TGCGCCAGCAGCGGGGCGCCGGCCCATACTACGGGCGAGCAGTACTTC.